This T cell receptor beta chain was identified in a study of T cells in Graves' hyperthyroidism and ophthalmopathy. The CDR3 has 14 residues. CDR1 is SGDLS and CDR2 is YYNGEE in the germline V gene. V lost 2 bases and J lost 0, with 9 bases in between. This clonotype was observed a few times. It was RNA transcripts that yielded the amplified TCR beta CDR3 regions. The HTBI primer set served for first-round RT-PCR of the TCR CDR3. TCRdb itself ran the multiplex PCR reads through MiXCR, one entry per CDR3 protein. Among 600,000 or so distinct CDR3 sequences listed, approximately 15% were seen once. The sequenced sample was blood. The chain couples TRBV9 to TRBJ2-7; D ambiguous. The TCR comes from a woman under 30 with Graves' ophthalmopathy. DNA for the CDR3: TGTGCCAGCAGCGTCGAGGCTAGCTCCTACGAGCAGTACTTC. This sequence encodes CASSVEASSYEQYF.